Each of the 4 T cell receptor beta chains below was sequenced from the same sample in a study of blood T cell repertoires in COVID-19 (dated by TCRdb to the early 2020s). Library method: the immunoSEQ multiplex PCR assay. TCRdb re-hosts the immuneACCESS table, in-frame sequences only. Its copies lack some clones; in the studies checked, an unresolved V gene accounts for under half of them, and the cause for the rest is not known. In this sample the table shows under 95,000 clones, approximately 88% of which occur a single time. Jointly, the top ten make up 25% to 40% of the sample. The sequenced sample consisted of peripheral blood. The receptors were gathered from a woman aged 80 or over with active or convalescent COVID-19.

V is TRBV27 and J is TRBJ2-7; TRBD1 agrees at 7 bases. V lost 6 bases to trimming and J lost 3 bases; unmatched junction nucleotides: 5. Germline assignment: CDR1 MNHEY and CDR2 SMNVEV (reference sequence). This CDR3 comprises 13 residues. This CDR3 reads CASSQYRGYEQYF. The CDR3 DNA reads as TGTGCCAGCAGCCAATACAGGGGCTACGAGCAGTACTTC.

The rearrangement links TRBV9 to TRBJ2-5; 8 bases align to TRBD2. V lost 0 bases to trimming and J lost 4 bases; unmatched junction nucleotides: 5. The CDR3 length is 15 residues. From germline, CDR1 is SGDLS and CDR2 YYNGEE. CDR3 residues: CASSVAGGPSETQYF. CDR3 bases: TGTGCCAGCAGCGTAGCGGGAGGGCCGTCAGAGACCCAGTACTTC.

The CDR3 region has the DNA TGCAGTGCTAGAGGATTAGACACCATATATTTT. It is translated as CSARGLDTIYF. The chain carries TRBV20-1 and TRBJ1-3, with unresolved D. Between the trimmed V and J ends, which lost 1 base and 8 bases, there was a span of 6 bases. The CDR3 length is 11 residues. Germline V gives CDR1 DFQATT, CDR2 SNEGSKA (reference sequence).

The chain uses TRBV9 and TRBJ2-7, with 10 bases lining up with TRBD1. V shed 4 bases, J shed 4 bases, and the junction held 8 bases outside the gene matches. CDR3 size: 15 residues. CDR1 is SGDLS, CDR2 YYNGEE, per germline. CDR3 nucleotide sequence: TGTGCCAGCAGCTTATCCGGACAGGGGGTATACGAGCAGTACTTC. This sequence encodes CASSLSGQGVYEQYF.